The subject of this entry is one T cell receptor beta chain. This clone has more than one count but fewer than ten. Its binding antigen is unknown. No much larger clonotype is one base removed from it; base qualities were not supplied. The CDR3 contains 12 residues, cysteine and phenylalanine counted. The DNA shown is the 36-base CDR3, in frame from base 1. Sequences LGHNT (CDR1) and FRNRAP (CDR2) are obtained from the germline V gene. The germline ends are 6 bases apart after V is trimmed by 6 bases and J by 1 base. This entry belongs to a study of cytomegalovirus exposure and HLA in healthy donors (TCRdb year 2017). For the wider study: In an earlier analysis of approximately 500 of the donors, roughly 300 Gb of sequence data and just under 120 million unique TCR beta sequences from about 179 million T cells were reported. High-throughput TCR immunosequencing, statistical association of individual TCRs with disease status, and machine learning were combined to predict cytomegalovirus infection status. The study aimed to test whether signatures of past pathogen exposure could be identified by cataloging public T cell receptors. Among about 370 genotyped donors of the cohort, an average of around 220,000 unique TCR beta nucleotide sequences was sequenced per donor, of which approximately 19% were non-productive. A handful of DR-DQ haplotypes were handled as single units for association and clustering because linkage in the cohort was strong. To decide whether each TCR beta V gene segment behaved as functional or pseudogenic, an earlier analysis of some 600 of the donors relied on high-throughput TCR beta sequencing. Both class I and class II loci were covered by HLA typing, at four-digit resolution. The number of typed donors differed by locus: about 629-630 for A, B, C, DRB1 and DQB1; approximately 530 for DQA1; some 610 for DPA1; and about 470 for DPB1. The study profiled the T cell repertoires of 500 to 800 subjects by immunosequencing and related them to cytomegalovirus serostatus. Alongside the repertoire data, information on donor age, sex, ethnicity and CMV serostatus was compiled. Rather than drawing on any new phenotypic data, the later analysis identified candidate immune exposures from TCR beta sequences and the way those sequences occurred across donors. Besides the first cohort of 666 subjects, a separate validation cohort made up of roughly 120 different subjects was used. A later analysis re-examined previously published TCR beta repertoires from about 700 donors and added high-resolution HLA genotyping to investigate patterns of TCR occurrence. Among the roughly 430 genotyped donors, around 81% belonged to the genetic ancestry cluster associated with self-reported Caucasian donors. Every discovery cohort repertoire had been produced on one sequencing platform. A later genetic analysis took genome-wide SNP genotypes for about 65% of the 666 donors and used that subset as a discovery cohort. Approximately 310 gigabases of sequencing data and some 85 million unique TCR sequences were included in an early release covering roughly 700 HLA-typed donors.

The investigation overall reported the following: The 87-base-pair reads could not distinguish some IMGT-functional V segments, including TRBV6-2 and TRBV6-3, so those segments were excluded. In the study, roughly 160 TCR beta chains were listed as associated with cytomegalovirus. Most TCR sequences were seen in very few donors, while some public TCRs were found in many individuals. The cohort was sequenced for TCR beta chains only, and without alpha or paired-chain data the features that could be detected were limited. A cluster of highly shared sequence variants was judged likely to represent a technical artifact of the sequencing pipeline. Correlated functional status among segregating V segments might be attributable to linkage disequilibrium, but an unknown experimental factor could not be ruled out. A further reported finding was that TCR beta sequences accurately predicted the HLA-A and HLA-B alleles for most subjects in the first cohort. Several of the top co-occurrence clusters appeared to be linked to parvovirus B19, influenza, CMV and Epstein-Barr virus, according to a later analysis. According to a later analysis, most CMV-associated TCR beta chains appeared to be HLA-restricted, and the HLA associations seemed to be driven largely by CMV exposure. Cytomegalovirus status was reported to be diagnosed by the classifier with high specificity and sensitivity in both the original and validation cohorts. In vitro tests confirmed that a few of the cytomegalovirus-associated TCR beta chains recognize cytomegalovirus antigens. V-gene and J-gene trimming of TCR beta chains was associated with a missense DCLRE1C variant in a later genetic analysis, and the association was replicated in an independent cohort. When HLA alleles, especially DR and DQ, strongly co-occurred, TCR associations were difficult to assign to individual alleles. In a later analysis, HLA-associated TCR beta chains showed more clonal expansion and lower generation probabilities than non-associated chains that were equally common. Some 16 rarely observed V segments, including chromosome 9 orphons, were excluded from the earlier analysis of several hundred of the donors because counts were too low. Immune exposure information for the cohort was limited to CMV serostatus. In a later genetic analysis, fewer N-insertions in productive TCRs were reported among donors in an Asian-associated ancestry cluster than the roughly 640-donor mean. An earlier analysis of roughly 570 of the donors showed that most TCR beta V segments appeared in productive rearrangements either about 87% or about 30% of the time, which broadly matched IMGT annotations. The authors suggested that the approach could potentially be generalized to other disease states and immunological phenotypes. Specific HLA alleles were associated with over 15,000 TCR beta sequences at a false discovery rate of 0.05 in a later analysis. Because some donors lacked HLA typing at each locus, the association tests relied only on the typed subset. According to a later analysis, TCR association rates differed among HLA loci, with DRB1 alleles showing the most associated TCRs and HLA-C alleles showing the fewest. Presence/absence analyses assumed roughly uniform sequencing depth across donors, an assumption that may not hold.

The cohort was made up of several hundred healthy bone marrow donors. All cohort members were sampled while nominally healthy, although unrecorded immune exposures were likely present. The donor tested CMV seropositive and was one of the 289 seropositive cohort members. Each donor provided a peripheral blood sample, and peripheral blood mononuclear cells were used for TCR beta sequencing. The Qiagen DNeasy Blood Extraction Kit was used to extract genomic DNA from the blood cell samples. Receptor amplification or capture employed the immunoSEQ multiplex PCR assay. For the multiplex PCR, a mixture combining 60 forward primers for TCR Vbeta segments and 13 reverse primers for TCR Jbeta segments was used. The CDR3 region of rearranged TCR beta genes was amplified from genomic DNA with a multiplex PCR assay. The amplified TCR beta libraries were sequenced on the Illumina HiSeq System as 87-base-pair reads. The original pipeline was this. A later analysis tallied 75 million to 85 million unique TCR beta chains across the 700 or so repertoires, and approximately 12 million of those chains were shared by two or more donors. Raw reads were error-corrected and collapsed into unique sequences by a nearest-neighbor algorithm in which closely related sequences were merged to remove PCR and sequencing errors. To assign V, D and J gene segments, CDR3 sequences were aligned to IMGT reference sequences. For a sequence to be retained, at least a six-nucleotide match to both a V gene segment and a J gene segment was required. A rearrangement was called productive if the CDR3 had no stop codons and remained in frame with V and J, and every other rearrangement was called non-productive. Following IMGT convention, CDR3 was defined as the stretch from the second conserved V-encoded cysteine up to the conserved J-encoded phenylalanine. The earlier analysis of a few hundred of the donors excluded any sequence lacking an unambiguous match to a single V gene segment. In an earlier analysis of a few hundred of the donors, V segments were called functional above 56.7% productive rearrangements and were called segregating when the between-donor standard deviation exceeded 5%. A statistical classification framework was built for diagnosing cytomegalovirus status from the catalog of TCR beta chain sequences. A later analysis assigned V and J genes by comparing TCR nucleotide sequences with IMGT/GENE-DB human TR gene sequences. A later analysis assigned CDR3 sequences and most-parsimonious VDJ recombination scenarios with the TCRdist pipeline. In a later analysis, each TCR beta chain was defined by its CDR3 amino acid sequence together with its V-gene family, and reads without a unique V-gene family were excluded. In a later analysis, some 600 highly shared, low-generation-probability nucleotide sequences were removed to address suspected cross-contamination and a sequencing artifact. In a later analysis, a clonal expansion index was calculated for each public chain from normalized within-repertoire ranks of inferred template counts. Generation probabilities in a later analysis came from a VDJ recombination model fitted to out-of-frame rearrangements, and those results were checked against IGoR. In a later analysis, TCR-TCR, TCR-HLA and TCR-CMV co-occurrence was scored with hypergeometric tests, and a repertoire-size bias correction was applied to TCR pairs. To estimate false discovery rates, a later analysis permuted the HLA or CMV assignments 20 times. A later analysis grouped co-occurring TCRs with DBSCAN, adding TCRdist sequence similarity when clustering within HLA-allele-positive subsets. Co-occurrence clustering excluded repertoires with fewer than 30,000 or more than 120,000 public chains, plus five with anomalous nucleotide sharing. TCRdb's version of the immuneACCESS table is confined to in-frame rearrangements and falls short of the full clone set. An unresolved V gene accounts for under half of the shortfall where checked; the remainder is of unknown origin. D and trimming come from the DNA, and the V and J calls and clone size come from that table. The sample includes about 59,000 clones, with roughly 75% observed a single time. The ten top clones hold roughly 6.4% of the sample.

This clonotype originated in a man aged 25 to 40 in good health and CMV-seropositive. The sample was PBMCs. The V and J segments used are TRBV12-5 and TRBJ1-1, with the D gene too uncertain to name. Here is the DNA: TGTGCTAGTGGGGAGGGGAACACTGAAGCTTTCTTT. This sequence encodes CASGEGNTEAFF.